This TCR beta chain was sequenced in a study of shared clonotypes between healthy human individuals. Comment on this clone: The antigen remains unidentified.

General study findings and limits: Enrolling few donors narrowed the genetic and exposure-history diversity that was represented.

Generated by immunoSEQ multiplex PCR, the TCRdb table keeps only in-frame clones and is missing some. This repertoire shows 800,000 to 1,200,000 clones, around 78% found once; its top ten account for roughly 0.56%. Between the trimmed V and J ends, which lost 2 bases and 6 bases, there was a span of 15 bases. This CDR3 has 15 residues. The germline gives CDR1 SGHRS, CDR2 YFSETQ. This TCR was sampled from a man between 18 and 35 years old in good health. Some clones in this sample may be carry-over from other donors' samples. V usage is TRBV5-1 and J usage is TRBJ2-1; D might be TRBD2 (5 bases). The sample consisted of memory CD4+ T cells from PBMCs. Indicated subset: CD45RA-negative fraction. This CDR3 reads CASSFRSGQSNEQFF. The CDR3 bases are TGCGCCAGCAGCTTTAGAAGCGGCCAGTCCAATGAGCAGTTCTTC.